Each of the 14 T cell receptor beta chains below was sequenced from the same sample in a study of T cells in Graves' hyperthyroidism and ophthalmopathy. Amplification yielded TCR beta CDR3 regions, with RNA transcripts as the source. When the TCR CDR3 underwent first-round RT-PCR, the HTBI primer set was used. TCRdb called the multiplex PCR reads again in MiXCR, with one record for every CDR3 protein. Here the sample spans about 350,000 distinct CDR3 sequences, roughly 13% being singletons. Sequencing was carried out using blood. These receptors all come from a woman aged 25-40 years with Graves' hyperthyroidism.

This clonotype was recorded many times. The chain is built from TRBV20-1 and TRBJ1-1, with D possibly matching TRBD1 (6 bases). There are 15 residues in the CDR3. Germline-derived CDR1 and CDR2 are DFQATT and SNEGSKA (reference sequence). Trimming took off 5 bases at V and 2 bases at J, with 18 bases between the two ends. The CDR3 region has the DNA TGCAGTGCTCCCCGAGGGGGGGCCCTTAACACTGAAGCTTTCTTT. It translates to CSAPRGGALNTEAFF.

This clonotype has a count of ten or more. The chain has TRBV6-1 and TRBJ2-7; D is perhaps TRBD1 (6 bases). This CDR3 spans 13 amino acids. V lost 7 bases and J lost 0, with 10 bases in between. CDR1 and CDR2 from the germline V gene are MNHNS and SASEGT. The CDR3 sequence is CASKTGSSYEQYF. The CDR3, as DNA: TGTGCCAGCAAAACAGGGAGCTCCTACGAGCAGTACTTC.

This clonotype has a count of ten or more. This chain links TRBV28 with TRBJ2-1; the match to TRBD2 covers 9 bases. The V gene's germline CDR1 is MDHEN and CDR2 SYDVKM. V gave up 3 bases and J gave up 0 bases; unmatched junction bases: 6. The CDR3 sequence is 17 residues long. CDR3 in amino acids: CASSFSGRFGSYNEQFF. Written as DNA, the CDR3 is TGTGCCAGCAGTTTTAGCGGGAGATTCGGCTCCTACAATGAGCAGTTCTTC.

There are a few counts of this clonotype. This chain links TRBV20-1 with TRBJ1-3; D perhaps matches TRBD1 (6 bases). This CDR3 is 10 amino acids long. Germline CDR1 reads DFQATT; CDR2 reads SNEGSKA (reference sequence). CDR3 coding DNA: TGCGGGGGCCTCGGAAACACCATATATTTT. Translated: CGGLGNTIYF.

A note on this clonotype: This may arise from a read error, as a much more abundant clone is one base away. This sequence joins TRBV6-1 and TRBJ2-7, with D maybe TRBD2 (6 bases). The CDR3 is 14 residues long. The germline CDR1 and CDR2 sequences are MNHNS and SASEGT. The CDR3 nucleotides read TGTACCAGCAGGGCCGGGACTTTCACCTACGAGCAGTACTTC. Amino acid sequence: CTSRAGTFTYEQYF.

In this sample, this clonotype turned up a few times. CDR3 sequence reads: CASSIGADSPLHF. The CDR3 nucleotides are TGTGCCAGTAGTATTGGGGCTGATTCACCCCTCCACTTT. V and J are TRBV19 and TRBJ1-6; D possibly corresponds to TRBD1 (5 bases). The CDR3 extends over 13 amino acids. Germline V CDR1 and CDR2: LNHDA, SQIVND (reference sequence). Trimming stripped 3 bases from V and 8 bases from J, with 8 bases between.

This clonotype has a count of ten or more. The CDR3 sequence is CASSISLAGGPLYF. Here the CDR3 DNA reads TGTGCCAGCAGTATCTCTCTAGCGGGAGGGCCTCTGTACTTC. The chain is built from TRBV28 and TRBJ2-5; TRBD2 agrees at 12 bases. This CDR3 contains 14 residues. With V trimmed by 5 bases and J by 13 bases, 11 bases remained unmatched. CDR1 MDHEN and CDR2 SYDVKM come from the germline V gene. The entire variable domain, with the rest obtained from reference TRBV28 and TRBJ2-5, is as follows: DVKVTQSSRYLVKRTGEKVFLECVQDMDHENMFWYRQDPGLGLRLIYFSYDVKMKEKGDIPEGYSVSREKKERFSLILESASTNQTSMYLCASSISLAGGPLYFGPGTRLLVL.

This clonotype was seen at least ten times. This chain uses TRBV7-9 with TRBJ1-1, with D unclear. Per germline, CDR1 SEHNR and CDR2 FQNEAQ (reference sequence). V was trimmed by 4 bases and J by 5 bases, leaving 8 bases between them. This CDR3 contains 12 residues. The CDR3 loop reads CASSSRMTEAFF. As DNA, the CDR3 is TGTGCCAGCAGCTCACGGATGACTGAAGCTTTCTTT.

This clonotype occurred a few times. The V and J genes are TRBV6-1 and TRBJ2-7, with D uncertain. The CDR3 is made up of 14 amino acids. CDR1 and CDR2 (germline): MNHNS, SASEGT. Trimming stripped 8 bases from V and 2 bases from J, with 16 bases between. CDR3 DNA: TGTGCCAGCGCACGGGCCCCTGGGGCCTACGAGCAGTACTTC. It encodes CASARAPGAYEQYF.

This clonotype has ten or more counts. The chain carries TRBV28 and TRBJ1-2; no reliable D call. Between the trimmed V and J ends, which lost 6 bases and 8 bases, there was a span of 13 bases. CDR3 length equals 12 residues. The germline CDR1 and CDR2 sequences are MDHEN and SYDVKM. The CDR3 sequence is CASRTEYAGYTF. DNA for the CDR3: TGTGCCAGCAGAACGGAATATGCGGGCTACACCTTC.

At least ten counts were recorded for this clonotype. CDR3 loop: CASSRSGKDTQYF. The CDR3 region has the DNA TGTGCCAGCAGCCGTAGCGGGAAAGATACGCAGTATTTT. The chain is built from TRBV7-2 and TRBJ2-3; TRBD2 matches at 8 bases. CDR3 size: 13 residues. J was trimmed by 5 bases and V by 5 bases; bases with no gene match: 3. Germline CDR1 reads SGHTA; CDR2 reads FQGNSA.

The chain employs TRBV11-3 and TRBJ2-7, with a tentative D call TRBD2 (6 bases). V was trimmed by 1 base and J by 5 bases, leaving 18 bases between them. The CDR3 runs 16 residues. Germline V lookup: CDR1 SGHNT, CDR2 YENEEA. CDR3 in amino acids: CASSLGHRGGADEQYF. DNA for the CDR3: TGTGCCAGCAGCTTAGGCCACCGAGGAGGGGCTGACGAGCAGTACTTC. Drawing the rest from reference TRBV11-3 and TRBJ2-7, the complete variable domain is EAGVVQSPRYKIIEKKQPVAFWCNPISGHNTLYWYLQNLGQGPELLIRYENEEAVDDSQLPKDRFSAERLKGVDSTLKIQPAELGDSAVYLCASSLGHRGGADEQYFGPGTRLTVT.

This clonotype was recorded at least ten times. The rearrangement links TRBV25-1 to TRBJ2-3, with TRBD2 matching over 7 bases. This CDR3 spans 16 amino acids. From germline, CDR1 is MGHDK and CDR2 SYGVNS. After removal of 4 bases from V and 9 bases from J, the junction contained 16 bases not matched to a gene. For the CDR3, the DNA is TGTGCCAGCAGTGGGTCCTACCAGCGGGTCGGGGGGACGCAGTATTTT. Amino acid sequence: CASSGSYQRVGGTQYF.

The chain recombines TRBV9 with TRBJ2-5, with unresolved D. The V gene's germline CDR1 is SGDLS and CDR2 YYNGEE. This CDR3 is 10 amino acids long. CDR3 protein: CEDGEETQYF. As DNA, the CDR3 is TGTGAGGACGGAGAAGAGACCCAGTACTTC.